This T cell receptor beta chain was sequenced during a study of blood T cell repertoires in COVID-19. Assay used: immunoSEQ multiplex PCR; TCRdb lists only in-frame clones, some missing. The sample includes some 200,000 clones, 85% of them seen just once. The CDR3 totals 19 residues. Trimming took off 0 bases at V and 2 bases at J, with 20 bases between the two ends. Germline-derived CDR1 and CDR2 are LNHDA and SQIVND (reference sequence). The V and J genes are TRBV19 and TRBJ1-5; no firm D call. The sample consisted of peripheral blood. The clonotype was recovered from a man aged 60-69 years with COVID-19, enrolled during active disease. The CDR3 sequence: CASSIENPTIARGNQPQHF. CDR3 sequence (DNA): TGTGCCAGTAGTATAGAAAACCCAACTATAGCACGGGGCAATCAGCCCCAGCATTTT.